This T cell receptor beta chain is from a study of CD8+ T cells in alopecia areata. Whole-study context: Tofacitinib therapy took 6 to 18 months; 6 months off drug came after.

This CDR3 is built from 15 residues. Germline V gives CDR1 SGDLS, CDR2 YYNGEE. The V gene end was trimmed by 0 bases and the J gene end by 7 bases; junction bases not matched to a gene: 5. This clone has a single count. This sample's treatment: oral pan-JAK inhibitor, 5-10 mg twice daily. After isolation, RNA underwent reverse transcription to generate cDNA as the sequencing template. Generated by immunoSEQ multiplex PCR, the TCRdb table keeps only in-frame clones and is missing some. The table lists 170,000 or so clones, 58% of them singletons. The sample in question was CD8+ T cells sorted from blood, obtained at week 24, from a patient treated with tofacitinib. The rearrangement uses TRBV9 and TRBJ1-5, with 9 bases fitting TRBD1. This receptor was obtained from a human donor with alopecia areata. This CDR3 reads CASSVDGTGRQPQHF. In nucleotides, the CDR3 is TGTGCCAGCAGCGTAGACGGGACAGGGCGCCAGCCCCAGCATTTT.